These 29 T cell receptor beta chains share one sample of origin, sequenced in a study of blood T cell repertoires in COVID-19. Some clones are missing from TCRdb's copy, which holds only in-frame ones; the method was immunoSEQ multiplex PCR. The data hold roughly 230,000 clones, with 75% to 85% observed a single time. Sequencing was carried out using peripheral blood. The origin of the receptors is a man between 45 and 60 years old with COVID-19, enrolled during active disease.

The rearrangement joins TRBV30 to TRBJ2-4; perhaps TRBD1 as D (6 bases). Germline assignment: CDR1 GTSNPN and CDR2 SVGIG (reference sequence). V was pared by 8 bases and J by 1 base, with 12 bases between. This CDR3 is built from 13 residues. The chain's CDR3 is CASTGSAKNIQYF. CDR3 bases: TGTGCCAGTACAGGGTCGGCCAAAAACATTCAGTACTTC.

The CDR3 nucleotides are TGTGCCTGGAAGAGCACCGGGGAGCTGTTTTTT. The encoded protein is CAWKSTGELFF. The gene calls are TRBV30 and TRBJ2-2; D call uncertain. This CDR3 region has 11 residues. V was shortened by 4 bases and J by 4 bases, with 4 bases between the two germline ends. Per the germline V gene, CDR1 is GTSNPN and CDR2 is SVGIG (reference sequence).

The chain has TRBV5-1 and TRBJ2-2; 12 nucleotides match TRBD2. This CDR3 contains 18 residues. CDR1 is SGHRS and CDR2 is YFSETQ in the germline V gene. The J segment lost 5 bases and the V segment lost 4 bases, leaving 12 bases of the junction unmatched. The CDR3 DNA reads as TGCGCCAGCAGCGGACAGACTAGCGGGAGAATAAGGACCGGGGAGCTGTTTTTT. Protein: CASSGQTSGRIRTGELFF.

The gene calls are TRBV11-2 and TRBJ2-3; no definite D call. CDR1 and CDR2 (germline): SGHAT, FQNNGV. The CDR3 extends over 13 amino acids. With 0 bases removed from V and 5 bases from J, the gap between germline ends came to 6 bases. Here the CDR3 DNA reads TGTGCCAGCAGCTTAGATCGACTAGATACGCAGTATTTT. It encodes CASSLDRLDTQYF. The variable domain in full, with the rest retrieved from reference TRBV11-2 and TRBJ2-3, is EAGVAQSPRYKIIEKRQSVAFWCNPISGHATLYWYQQILGQGPKLLIQFQNNGVVDDSQLPKDRFSAERLKGVDSTLKIQPAKLEDSAVYLCASSLDRLDTQYFGPGTRLTVL.

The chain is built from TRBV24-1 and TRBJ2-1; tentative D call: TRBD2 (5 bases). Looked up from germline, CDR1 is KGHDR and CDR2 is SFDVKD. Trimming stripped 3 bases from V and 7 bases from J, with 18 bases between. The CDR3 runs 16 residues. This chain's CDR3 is CATSDPLAGVGNEQFF. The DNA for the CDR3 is TGTGCCACCAGTGATCCCCTCGCGGGTGTTGGGAATGAGCAGTTCTTC.

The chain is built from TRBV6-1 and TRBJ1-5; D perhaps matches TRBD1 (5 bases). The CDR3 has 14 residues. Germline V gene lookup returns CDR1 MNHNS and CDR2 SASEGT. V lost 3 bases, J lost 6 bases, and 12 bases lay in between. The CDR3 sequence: CASSDGRGSQPQHF. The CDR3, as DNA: TGTGCCAGCAGTGATGGGAGGGGCAGTCAGCCCCAGCATTTT.

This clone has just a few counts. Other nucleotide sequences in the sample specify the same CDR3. The CDR3 region is CASSLAAGGYNEQFF. In DNA, the CDR3 is TGTGCCAGCAGCTTGGCAGCGGGAGGATACAATGAGCAGTTCTTC. This sequence joins TRBV7-2 and TRBJ2-1, with 9 bases fitting TRBD2. CDR3 size: 15 residues. Per germline, CDR1 SGHTA and CDR2 FQGNSA. The junction had 4 bases not matched to a gene; V was cut back by 3 bases and J by 4 bases.

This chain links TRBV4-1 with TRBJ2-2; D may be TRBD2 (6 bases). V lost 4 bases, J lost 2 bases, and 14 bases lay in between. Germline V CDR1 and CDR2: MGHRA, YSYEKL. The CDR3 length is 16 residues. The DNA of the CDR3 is TGCGCCAGCAGCCGCGAACCGGGACTTAACACCGGGGAGCTGTTTTTT. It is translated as CASSREPGLNTGELFF.

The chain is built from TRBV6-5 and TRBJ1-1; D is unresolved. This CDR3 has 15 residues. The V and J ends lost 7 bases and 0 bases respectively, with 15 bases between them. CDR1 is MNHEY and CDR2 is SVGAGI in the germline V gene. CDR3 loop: CASNPSLFMNTEAFF. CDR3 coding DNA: TGTGCCAGCAATCCTAGTCTTTTCATGAACACTGAAGCTTTCTTT.

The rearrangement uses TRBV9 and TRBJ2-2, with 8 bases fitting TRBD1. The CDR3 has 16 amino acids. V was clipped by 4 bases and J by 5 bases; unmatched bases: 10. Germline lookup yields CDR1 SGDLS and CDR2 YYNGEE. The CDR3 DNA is TGTGCCAGCAGCCCAGGGCAGGGGGCTGGAACCGGGGAGCTGTTTTTT. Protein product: CASSPGQGAGTGELFF.

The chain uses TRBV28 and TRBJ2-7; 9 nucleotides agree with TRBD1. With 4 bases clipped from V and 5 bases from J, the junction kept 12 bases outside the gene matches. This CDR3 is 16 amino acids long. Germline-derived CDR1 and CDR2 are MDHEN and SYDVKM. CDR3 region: CASSYPGQGPLDEQYF. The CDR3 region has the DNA TGTGCCAGCAGTTATCCGGGACAGGGTCCCCTTGACGAGCAGTACTTC.

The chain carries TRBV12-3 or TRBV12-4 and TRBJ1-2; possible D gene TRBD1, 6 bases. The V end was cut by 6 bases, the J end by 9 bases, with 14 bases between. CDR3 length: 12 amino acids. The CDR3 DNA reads TGTGCCAGCAGCCCCTATTGGGACAGCTACACCTTC. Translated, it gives CASSPYWDSYTF.

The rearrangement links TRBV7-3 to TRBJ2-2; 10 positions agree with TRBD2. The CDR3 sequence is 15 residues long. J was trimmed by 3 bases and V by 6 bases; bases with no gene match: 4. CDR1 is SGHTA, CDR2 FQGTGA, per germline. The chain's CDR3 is CASRRTSGYTGELFF. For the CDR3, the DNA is TGTGCCAGCAGGAGGACTAGCGGCTACACCGGGGAGCTGTTTTTT.

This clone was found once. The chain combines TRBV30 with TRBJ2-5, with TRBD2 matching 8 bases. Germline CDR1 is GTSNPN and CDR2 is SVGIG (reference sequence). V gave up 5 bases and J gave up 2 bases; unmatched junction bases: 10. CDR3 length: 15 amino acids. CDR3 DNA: TGTGCCTGGGGAGGAGAAGCGGGGGCTCAAGAGACCCAGTACTTC. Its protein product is CAWGGEAGAQETQYF.

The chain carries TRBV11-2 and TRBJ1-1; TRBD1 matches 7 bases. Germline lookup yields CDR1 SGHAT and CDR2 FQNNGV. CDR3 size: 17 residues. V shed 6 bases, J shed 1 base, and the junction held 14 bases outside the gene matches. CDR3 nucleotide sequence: TGTGCCAGCAGTCGCGACAGGGCGCGAGGGACGAACACTGAAGCTTTCTTT. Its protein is CASSRDRARGTNTEAFF.

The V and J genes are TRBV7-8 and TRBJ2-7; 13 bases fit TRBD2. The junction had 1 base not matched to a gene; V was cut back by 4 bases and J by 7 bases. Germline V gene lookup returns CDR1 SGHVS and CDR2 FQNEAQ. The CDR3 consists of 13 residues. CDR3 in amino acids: CASSSGLAGEQYF. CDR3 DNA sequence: TGTGCCAGCAGCTCGGGACTAGCGGGGGAGCAGTACTTC.

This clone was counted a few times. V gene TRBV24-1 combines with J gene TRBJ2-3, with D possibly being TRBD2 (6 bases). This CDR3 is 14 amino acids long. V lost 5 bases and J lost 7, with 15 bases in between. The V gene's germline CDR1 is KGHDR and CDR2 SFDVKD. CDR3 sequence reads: CATSGDFWGNTQYF. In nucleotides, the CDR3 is TGTGCCACCAGTGGGGACTTCTGGGGAAATACGCAGTATTTT.

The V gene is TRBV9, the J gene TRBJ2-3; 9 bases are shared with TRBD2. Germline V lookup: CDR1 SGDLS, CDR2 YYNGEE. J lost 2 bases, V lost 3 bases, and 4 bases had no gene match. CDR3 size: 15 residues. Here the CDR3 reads CASSASSGDTDTQYF. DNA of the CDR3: TGTGCCAGCAGCGCATCTAGCGGGGACACAGATACGCAGTATTTT.

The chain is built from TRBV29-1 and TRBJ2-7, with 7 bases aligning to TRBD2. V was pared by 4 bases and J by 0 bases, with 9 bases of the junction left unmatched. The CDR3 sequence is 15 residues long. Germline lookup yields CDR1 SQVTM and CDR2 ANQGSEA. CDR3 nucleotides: TGCAGCGTTGGGGCGGGGGATAGGTTCTCCTACGAGCAGTACTTC. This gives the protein CSVGAGDRFSYEQYF.

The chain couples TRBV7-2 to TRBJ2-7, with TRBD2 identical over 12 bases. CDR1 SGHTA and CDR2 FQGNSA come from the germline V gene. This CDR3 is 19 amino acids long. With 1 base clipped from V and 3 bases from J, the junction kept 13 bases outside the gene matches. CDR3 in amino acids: CASSLEGLAGMSPGYEQYF. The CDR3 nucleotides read TGTGCCAGCAGCTTAGAAGGACTAGCGGGGATGTCCCCGGGCTACGAGCAGTACTTC.

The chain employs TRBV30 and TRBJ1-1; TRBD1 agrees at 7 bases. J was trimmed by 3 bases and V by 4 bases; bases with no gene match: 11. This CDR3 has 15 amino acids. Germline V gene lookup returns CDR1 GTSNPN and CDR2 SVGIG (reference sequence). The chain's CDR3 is CAWTPEQGYYTEAFF. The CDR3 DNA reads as TGTGCCTGGACCCCAGAACAGGGGTATTACACTGAAGCTTTCTTT.

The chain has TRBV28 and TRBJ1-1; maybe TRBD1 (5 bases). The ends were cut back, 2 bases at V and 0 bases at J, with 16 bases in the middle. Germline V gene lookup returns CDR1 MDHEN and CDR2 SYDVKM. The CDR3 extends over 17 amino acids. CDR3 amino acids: CASSLINQGLMNTEAFF. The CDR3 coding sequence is TGTGCCAGCAGTTTAATCAATCAGGGTCTCATGAACACTGAAGCTTTCTTT.

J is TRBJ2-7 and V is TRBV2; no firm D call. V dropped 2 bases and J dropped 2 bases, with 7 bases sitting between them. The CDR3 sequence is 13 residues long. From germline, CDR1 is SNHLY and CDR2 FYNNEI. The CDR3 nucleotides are TGTGCCAGCAGTGAATCCAGGACCTACGAGCAGTACTTC. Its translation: CASSESRTYEQYF.

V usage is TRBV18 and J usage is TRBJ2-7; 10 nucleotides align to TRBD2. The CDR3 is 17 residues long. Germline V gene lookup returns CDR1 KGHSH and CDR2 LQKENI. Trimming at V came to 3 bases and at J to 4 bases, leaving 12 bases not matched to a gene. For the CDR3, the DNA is TGTGCCAGCTCACCTCCCCGGGGTAGCGGGGGGCAATACGAGCAGTACTTC. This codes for CASSPPRGSGGQYEQYF.

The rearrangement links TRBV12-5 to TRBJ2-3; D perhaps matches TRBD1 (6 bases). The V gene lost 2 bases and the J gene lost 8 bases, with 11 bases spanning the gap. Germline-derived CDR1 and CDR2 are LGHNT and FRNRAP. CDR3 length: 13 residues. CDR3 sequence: CASGLPQGGTQYF. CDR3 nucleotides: TGTGCTAGTGGTTTGCCACAGGGTGGTACGCAGTATTTT.

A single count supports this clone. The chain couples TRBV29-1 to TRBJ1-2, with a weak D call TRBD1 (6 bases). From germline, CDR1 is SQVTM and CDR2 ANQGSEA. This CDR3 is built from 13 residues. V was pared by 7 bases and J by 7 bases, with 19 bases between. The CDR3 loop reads CSASTGPVIGYTF. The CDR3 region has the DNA TGCAGCGCTTCGACAGGCCCAGTTATTGGCTACACCTTC. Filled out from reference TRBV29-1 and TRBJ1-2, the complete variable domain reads SAVISQKPSRDICQRGTSLTIQCQVDSQVTMMFWYRQQPGQSLTLIATANQGSEATYESGFVIDKFPISRPNLTFSTLTVSNMSPEDSSIYLCSASTGPVIGYTFGSGTRLTVV.

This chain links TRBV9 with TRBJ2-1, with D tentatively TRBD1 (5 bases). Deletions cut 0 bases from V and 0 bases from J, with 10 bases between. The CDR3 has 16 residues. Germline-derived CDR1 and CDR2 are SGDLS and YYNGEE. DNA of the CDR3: TGTGCCAGCAGCGTAGGCTGGGGCAGCTCCTACAATGAGCAGTTCTTC. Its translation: CASSVGWGSSYNEQFF.

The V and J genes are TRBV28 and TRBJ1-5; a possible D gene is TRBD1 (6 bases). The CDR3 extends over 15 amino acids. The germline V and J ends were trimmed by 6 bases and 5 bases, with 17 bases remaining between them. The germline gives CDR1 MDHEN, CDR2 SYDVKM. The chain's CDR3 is CASSSPGQFYQPQHF. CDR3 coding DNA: TGTGCCAGCAGCTCACCAGGACAGTTTTATCAGCCCCAGCATTTT.

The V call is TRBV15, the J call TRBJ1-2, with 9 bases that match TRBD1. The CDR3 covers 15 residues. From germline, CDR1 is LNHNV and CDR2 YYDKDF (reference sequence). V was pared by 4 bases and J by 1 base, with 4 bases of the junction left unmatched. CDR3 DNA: TGTGCCACCAGCACCACGGGACAGGGTAACTATGGCTACACCTTC. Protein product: CATSTTGQGNYGYTF.